Following are 2 T cell receptor beta chains from one sample sequenced in a study of blood T cell repertoires in COVID-19 (dated by TCRdb to 2019 to 2021). Library generation was performed with the immunoSEQ multiplex PCR assay. TCRdb retrieved this table from immuneACCESS and kept in-frame rearrangements only. Not all clones are present; in checked studies, unresolved V genes account for under half, and no reason is known for the remainder. The sample records hundreds of thousands of clones, 70% to 85% of which are singletons. Together, the top ten hold more than 3% of the sample. The source material was PBMCs or T cells enriched from blood (not recorded which). The receptors originated from a woman aged 60 to 75 who had recovered from COVID-19.

The chain joins TRBV7-9 to TRBJ2-5, with 8 bases identical to TRBD1. The ends lost 0 bases at V and 4 bases at J; junction bases unmatched: 10. The CDR3 is made up of 17 amino acids. Germline CDR1 SEHNR, CDR2 FQNEAQ (reference sequence). CDR3 in DNA: TGTGCCAGCAGCTTAGCGGGTACAGGGGGGCTGGGAGAGACCCAGTACTTC. Translated: CASSLAGTGGLGETQYF.

The genes are TRBV7-2 and TRBJ2-3; no firm D call. The CDR3 has 14 residues. Trimming stripped 1 base from V and 5 bases from J, with 10 bases between. Germline V gene data show CDR1 as SGHTA and CDR2 as FQGNSA. The CDR3, as DNA: TGTGCCAGCAGCTTAGGGGCCTTAGGAGATACGCAGTATTTT. This codes for CASSLGALGDTQYF.